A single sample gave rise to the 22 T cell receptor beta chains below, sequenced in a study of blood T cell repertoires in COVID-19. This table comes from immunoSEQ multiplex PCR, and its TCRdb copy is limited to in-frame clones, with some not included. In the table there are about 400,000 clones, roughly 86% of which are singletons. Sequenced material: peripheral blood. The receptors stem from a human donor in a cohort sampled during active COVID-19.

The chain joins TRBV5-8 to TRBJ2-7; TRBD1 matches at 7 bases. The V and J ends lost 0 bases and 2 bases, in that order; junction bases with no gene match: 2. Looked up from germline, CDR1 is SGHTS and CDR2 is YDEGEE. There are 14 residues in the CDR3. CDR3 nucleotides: TGTGCCAGCAGCTTGGGACAGGGAGCCTACGAGCAGTACTTC. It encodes CASSLGQGAYEQYF.

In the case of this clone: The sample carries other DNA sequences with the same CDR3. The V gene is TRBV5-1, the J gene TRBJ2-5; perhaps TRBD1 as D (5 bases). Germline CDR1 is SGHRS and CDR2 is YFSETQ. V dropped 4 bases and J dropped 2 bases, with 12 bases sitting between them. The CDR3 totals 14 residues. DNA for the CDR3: TGCGCCAGCAGCCCCGGACAATTACAAGAGACCCAGTACTTC. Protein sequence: CASSPGQLQETQYF.

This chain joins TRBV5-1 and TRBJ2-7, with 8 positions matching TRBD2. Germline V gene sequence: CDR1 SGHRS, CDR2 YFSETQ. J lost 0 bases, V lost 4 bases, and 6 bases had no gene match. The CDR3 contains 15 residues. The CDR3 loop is CASSATSGDSYEQYF. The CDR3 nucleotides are TGCGCCAGCAGCGCAACTAGCGGTGACTCCTACGAGCAGTACTTC.

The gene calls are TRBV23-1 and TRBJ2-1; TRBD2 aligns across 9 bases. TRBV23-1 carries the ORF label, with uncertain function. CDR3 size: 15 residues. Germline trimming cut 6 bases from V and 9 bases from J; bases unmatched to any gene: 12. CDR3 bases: TGCGCCAGCAGGGTTACTGGGACTAGCTCTCGTGAGCAGTTCTTC. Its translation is CASRVTGTSSREQFF.

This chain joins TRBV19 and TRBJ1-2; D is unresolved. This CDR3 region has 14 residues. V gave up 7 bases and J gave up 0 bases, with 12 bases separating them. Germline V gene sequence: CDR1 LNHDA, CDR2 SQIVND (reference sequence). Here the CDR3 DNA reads TGTGCCAGTACCACGCGGGGATCTAACTATGGCTACACCTTC. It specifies CASTTRGSNYGYTF.

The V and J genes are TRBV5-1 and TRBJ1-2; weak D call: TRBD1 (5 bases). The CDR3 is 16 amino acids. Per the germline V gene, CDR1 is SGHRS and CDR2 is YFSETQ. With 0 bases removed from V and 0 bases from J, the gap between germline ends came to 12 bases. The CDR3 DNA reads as TGCGCCAGCAGCTTGGTACGACAGCGAGCTAACTATGGCTACACCTTC. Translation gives CASSLVRQRANYGYTF.

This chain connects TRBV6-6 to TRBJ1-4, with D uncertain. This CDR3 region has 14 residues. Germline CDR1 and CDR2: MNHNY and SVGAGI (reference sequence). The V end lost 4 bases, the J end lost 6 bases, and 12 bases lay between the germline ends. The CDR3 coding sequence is TGTGCCAGCAGTTCCGTCGACTCAGATGAAAAACTGTTTTTT. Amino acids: CASSSVDSDEKLFF.

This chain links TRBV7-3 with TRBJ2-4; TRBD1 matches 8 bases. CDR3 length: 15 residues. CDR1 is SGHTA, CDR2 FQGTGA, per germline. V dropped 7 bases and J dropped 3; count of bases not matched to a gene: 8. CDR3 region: CASTRDRRGKNIQYF. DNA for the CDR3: TGTGCCAGCACAAGGGACAGGAGGGGCAAAAACATTCAGTACTTC.

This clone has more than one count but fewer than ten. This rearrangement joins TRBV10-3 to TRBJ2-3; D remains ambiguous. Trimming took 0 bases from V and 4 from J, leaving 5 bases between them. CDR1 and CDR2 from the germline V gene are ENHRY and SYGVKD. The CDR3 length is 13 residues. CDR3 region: CAISESLADTQYF. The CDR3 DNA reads TGTGCCATCAGTGAGTCGTTAGCAGATACGCAGTATTTT.

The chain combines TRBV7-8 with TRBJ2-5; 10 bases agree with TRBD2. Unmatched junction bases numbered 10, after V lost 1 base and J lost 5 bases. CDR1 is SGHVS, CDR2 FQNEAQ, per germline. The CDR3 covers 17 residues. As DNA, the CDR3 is TGTGCCAGCAGCTTAGGAATAGCGGGGGGACTCGCGGAGACCCAGTACTTC. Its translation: CASSLGIAGGLAETQYF.

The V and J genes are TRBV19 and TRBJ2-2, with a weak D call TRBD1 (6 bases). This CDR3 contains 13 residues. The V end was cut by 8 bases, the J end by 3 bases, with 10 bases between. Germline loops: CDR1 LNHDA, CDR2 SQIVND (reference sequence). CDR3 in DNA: TGTGCCAGTCGGCAGGGGTACACCGGGGAGCTGTTTTTT. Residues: CASRQGYTGELFF.

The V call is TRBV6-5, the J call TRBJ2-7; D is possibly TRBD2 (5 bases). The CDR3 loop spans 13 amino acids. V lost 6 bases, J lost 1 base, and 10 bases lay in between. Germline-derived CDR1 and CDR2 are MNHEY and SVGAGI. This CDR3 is CASSIGLSYEQYF. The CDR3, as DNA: TGTGCCAGCAGCATAGGACTGTCCTACGAGCAGTACTTC.

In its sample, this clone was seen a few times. CDR3 nucleotide sequence: TGTGCCTGGAGTCCCGCCTACAATGAGCAGTTCTTC. This gives the protein CAWSPAYNEQFF. The gene calls are TRBV30 and TRBJ2-1; no definite D call. There are 12 residues in the CDR3. Trimming removed 2 bases from V and 2 bases from J, with 4 bases in between. Germline CDR1 reads GTSNPN; CDR2 reads SVGIG (reference sequence).

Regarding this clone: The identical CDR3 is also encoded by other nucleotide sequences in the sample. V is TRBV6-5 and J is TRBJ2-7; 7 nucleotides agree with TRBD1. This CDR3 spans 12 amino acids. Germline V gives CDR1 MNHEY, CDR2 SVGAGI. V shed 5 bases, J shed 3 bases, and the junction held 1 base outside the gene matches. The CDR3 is CASSRQGYEQYF. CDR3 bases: TGTGCCAGCAGTCGACAGGGCTACGAGCAGTACTTC.

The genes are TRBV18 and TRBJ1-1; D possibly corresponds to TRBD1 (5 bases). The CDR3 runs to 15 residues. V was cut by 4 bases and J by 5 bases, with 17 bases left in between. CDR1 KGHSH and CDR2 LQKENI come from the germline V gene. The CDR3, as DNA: TGTGCCAGCTCACGTAGGACGGGGGAGCGGACTGAAGCTTTCTTT. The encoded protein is CASSRRTGERTEAFF.

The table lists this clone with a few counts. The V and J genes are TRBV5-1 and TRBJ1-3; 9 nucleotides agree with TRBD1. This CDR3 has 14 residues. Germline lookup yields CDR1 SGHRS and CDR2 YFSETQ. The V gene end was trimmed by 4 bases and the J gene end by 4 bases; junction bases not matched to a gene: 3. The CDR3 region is CASSTGTGGNTIYF. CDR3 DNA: TGCGCCAGCAGCACGGGGACAGGGGGAAACACCATATATTTT.

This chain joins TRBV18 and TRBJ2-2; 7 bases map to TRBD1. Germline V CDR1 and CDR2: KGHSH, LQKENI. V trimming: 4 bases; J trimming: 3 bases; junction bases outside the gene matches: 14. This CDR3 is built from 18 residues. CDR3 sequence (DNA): TGTGCCAGCTCACTATATCAACGACGACAGGGTGACACCGGGGAGCTGTTTTTT. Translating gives CASSLYQRRQGDTGELFF.

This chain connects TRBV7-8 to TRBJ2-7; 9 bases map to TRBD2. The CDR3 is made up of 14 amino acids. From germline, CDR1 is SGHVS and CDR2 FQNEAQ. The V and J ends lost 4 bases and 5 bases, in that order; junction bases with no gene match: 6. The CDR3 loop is CASSSSGARDEQYF. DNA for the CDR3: TGTGCCAGCAGCTCTAGCGGGGCCCGCGACGAGCAGTACTTC.

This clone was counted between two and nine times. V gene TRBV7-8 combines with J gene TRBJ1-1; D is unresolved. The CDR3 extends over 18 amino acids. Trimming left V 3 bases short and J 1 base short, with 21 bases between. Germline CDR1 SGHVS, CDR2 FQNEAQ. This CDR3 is CASSFSFWQASKNTEAFF. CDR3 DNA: TGTGCCAGCAGCTTTAGTTTTTGGCAGGCCTCGAAGAACACTGAAGCTTTCTTT.

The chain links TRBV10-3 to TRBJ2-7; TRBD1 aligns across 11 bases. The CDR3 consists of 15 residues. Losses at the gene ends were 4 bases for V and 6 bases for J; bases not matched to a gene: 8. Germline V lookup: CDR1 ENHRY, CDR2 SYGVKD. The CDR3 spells CAISGRTGGQGEQYF. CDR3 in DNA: TGTGCCATCAGTGGCAGGACAGGGGGCCAGGGCGAGCAGTACTTC.

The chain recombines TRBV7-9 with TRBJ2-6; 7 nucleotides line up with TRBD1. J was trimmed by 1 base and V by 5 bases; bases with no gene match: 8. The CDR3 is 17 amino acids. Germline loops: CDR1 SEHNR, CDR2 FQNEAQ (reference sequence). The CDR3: CASSPYRGWSGANVLTF. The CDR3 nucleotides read TGTGCCAGCAGCCCGTACAGGGGTTGGTCTGGGGCCAACGTCCTGACTTTC.

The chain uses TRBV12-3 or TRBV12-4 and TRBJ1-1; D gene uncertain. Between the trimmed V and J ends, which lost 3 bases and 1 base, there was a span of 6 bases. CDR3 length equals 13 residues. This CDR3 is CASSFAGNTEAFF. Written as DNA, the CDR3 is TGTGCCAGCAGTTTTGCAGGGAACACTGAAGCTTTCTTT.